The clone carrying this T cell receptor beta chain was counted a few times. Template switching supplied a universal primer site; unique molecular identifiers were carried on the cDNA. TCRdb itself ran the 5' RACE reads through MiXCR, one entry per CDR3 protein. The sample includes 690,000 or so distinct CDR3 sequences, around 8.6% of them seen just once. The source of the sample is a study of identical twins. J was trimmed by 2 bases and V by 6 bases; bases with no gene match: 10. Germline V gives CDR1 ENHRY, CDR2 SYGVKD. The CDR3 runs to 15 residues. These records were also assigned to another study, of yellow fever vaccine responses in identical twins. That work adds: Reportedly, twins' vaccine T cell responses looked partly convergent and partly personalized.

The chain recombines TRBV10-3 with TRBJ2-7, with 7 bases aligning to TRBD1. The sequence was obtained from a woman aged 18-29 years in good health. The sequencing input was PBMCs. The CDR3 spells CAISSSGTAPYEQYF. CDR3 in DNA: TGTGCCATCAGCTCCTCCGGGACAGCTCCCTACGAGCAGTACTTC.